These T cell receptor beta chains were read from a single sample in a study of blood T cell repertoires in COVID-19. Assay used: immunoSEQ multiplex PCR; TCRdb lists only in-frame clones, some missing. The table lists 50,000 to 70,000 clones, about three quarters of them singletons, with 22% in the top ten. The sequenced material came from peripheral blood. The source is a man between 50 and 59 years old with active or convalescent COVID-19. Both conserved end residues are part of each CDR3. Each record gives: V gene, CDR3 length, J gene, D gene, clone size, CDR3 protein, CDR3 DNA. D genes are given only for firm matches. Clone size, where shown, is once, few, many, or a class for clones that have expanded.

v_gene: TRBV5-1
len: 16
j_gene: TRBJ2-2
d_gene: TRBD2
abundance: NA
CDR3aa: CASSFATSGNTGELFF
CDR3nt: TGCGCCAGCAGCTTTGCCACTAGCGGTAACACCGGGGAGCTGTTTTTT

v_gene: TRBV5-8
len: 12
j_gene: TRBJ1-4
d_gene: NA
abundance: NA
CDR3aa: CVAGRANEKLFF
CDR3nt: TGTGTCGCCGGGAGGGCTAATGAAAAACTGTTTTTT

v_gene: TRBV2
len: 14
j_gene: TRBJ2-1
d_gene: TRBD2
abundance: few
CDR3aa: CASSEARLAGQQFF
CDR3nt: TGTGCCAGCAGTGAAGCGAGATTAGCGGGGCAGCAGTTCTTC

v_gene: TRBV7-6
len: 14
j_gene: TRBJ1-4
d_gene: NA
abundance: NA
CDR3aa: CASSFGQTYEKLFF
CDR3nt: TGTGCCAGCAGCTTCGGACAGACCTATGAAAAACTGTTTTTT

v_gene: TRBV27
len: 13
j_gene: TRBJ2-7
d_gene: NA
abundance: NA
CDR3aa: CASSSQGRYEQYF
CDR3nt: TGTGCCAGCAGCTCTCAGGGGCGATACGAGCAGTACTTC

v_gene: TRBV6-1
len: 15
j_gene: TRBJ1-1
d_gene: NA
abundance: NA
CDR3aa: CASSDVGQKNTEAFF
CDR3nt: TGTGCCAGCAGTGATGTAGGACAGAAGAACACTGAAGCTTTCTTT

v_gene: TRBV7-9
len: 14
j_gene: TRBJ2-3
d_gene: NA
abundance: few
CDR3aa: CASSLGGTTDTQYF
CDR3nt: TGTGCCAGCAGCTTGGGAGGAACCACAGATACGCAGTATTTT

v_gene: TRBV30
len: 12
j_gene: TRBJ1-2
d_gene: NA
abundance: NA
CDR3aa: CAWRASHYGYTF
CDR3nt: TGTGCCTGGAGAGCTTCCCACTATGGCTACACCTTC

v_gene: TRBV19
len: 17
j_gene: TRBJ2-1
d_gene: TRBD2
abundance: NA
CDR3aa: CASSILRGSGKYNEQFF
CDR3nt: TGTGCCAGTAGTATTCTCCGGGGTAGCGGGAAGTACAATGAGCAGTTCTTC

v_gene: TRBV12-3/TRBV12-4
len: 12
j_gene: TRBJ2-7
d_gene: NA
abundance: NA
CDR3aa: CASSSGYYEQYF
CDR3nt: TGTGCCAGCAGTTCAGGATACTACGAGCAGTACTTC

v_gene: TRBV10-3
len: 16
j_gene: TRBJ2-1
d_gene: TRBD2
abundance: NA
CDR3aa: CAISVPGTRGYNEQFF
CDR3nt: TGTGCCATCAGTGTACCCGGGACTAGAGGCTACAATGAGCAGTTCTTC

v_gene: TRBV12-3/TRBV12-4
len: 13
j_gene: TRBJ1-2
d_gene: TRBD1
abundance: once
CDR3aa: CASSLDRVGGYTF
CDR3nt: TGTGCCAGCAGTCTTGACAGGGTTGGCGGCTACACCTTC

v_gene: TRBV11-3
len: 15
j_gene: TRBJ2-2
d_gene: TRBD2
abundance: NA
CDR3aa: CASSGGPANTGELFF
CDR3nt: TGTGCCAGCTCGGGGGGACCCGCGAACACCGGGGAGCTGTTTTTT

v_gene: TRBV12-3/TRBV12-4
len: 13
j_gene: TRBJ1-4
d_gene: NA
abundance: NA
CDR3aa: CASSLGGNEKLFF
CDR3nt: TGTGCCAGCAGTTTGGGGGGAAATGAAAAACTGTTTTTT

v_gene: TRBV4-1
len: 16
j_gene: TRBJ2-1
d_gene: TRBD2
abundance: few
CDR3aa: CASSHPAGGGANEQFF
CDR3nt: TGCGCCAGCAGCCACCCCGCGGGCGGGGGGGCCAATGAGCAGTTCTTC

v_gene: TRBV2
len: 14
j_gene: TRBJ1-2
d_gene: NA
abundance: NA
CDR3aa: CASMGPATIYGYTF
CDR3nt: TGTGCCAGCATGGGGCCGGCGACGATCTATGGCTACACCTTC

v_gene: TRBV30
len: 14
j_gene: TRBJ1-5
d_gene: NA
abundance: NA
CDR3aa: CAWSIQGNSQPQHF
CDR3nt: TGTGCCTGGAGTATTCAGGGGAACAGTCAGCCCCAGCATTTT

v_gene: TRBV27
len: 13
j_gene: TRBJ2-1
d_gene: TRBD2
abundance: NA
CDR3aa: CASRPGLVRRWFF
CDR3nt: TGTGCCAGCAGGCCGGGACTAGTAAGAAGATGGTTCTTC

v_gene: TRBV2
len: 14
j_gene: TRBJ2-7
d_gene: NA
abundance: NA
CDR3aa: CASLRDIQNYEQYF
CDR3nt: TGTGCCAGCCTTCGGGACATACAAAACTACGAGCAGTACTTC

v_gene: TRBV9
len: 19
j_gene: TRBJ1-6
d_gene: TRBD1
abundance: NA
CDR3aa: CASSVGDRGRSSYNSPLHF
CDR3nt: TGTGCCAGCAGCGTAGGGGACAGGGGTCGGAGCTCCTATAATTCACCCCTCCACTTT

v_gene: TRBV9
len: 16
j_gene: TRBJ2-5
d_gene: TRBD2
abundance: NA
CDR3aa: CASSPQLAGGEETQYF
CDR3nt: TGTGCCAGCAGCCCTCAACTAGCGGGAGGGGAAGAGACCCAGTACTTC

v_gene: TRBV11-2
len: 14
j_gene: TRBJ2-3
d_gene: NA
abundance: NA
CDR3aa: CASSFRSGTDTQYF
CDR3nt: TGTGCCAGCAGCTTCCGGTCGGGAACAGATACGCAGTATTTT

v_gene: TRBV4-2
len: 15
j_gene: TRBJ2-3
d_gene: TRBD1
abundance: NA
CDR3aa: CASSGRDRGLPTQYF
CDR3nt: TGTGCCAGCAGCGGGCGGGACAGGGGGTTGCCTACGCAGTATTTT

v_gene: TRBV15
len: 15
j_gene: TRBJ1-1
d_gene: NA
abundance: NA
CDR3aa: CATSRDRGSLSEAFF
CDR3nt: TGTGCCACCAGCAGAGACAGGGGCTCATTGTCTGAAGCTTTCTTT

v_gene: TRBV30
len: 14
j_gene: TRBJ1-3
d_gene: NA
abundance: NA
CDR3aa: CACSGPNSGNTIYF
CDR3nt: TGTGCCTGTTCAGGGCCGAACTCTGGAAACACCATATATTTT

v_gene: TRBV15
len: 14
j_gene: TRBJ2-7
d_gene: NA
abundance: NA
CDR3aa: CATSRDRGRYEQYF
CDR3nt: TGTGCCACCAGCAGAGACAGGGGACGGTACGAGCAGTACTTC

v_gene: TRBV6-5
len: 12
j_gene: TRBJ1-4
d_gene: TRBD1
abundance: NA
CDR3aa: CASSHEGGQEFF
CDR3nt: TGTGCCAGCAGCCACGAAGGGGGACAGGAGTTTTTT

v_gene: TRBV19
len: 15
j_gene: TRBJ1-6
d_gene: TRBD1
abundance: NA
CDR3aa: CATRGQGATNSPLHF
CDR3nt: TGTGCCACCCGCGGACAGGGGGCGACGAATTCACCCCTCCACTTT

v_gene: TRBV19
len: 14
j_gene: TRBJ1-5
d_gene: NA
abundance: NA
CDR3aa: CASSLNRVGQPQHF
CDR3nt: TGTGCCAGTAGCTTAAACAGGGTCGGTCAGCCCCAGCATTTT

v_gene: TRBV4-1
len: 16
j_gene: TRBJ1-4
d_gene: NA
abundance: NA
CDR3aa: CASSWGLSATNEKLFF
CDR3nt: TGCGCCAGCAGCTGGGGGCTTTCCGCAACTAATGAAAAACTGTTTTTT

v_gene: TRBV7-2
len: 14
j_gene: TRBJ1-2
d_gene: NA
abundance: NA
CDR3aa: CASSLGEAGRGYTF
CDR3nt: TGTGCCAGCAGCTTAGGAGAGGCGGGTCGTGGCTACACCTTC

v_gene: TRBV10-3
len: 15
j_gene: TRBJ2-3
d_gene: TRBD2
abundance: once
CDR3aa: CAISELGGGTDTQYF
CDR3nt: TGTGCCATCAGTGAGTTGGGAGGGGGCACAGATACGCAGTATTTT

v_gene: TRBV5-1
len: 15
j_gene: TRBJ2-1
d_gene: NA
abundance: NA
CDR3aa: CASSLDGSTHNEQFF
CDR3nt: TGCGCCAGCAGCTTGGACGGTTCTACTCACAATGAGCAGTTCTTC

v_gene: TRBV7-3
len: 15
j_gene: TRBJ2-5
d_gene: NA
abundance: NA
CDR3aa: CASSPQTGPGETQYF
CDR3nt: TGTGCCAGCAGCCCGCAGACAGGACCTGGGGAGACCCAGTACTTC

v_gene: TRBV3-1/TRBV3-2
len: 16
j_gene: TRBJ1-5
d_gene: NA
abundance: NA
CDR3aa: CASSQGSGRSNQPQHF
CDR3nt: TGTGCCAGCAGCCAAGGGTCAGGGAGGTCCAATCAGCCCCAGCATTTT

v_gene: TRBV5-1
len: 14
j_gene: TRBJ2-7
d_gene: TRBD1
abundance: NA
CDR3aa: CASSPIGQGNEQYF
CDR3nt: TGCGCCAGCAGCCCAATCGGACAGGGTAACGAGCAGTACTTC

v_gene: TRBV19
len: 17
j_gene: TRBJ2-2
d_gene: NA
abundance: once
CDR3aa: CASSIPSGFANTGELFF
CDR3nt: TGTGCCAGTAGTATCCCTTCGGGATTCGCGAACACCGGGGAGCTGTTTTTT

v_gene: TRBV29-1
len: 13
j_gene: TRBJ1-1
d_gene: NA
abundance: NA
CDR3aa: CSVDLSGRGEAFF
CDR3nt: TGCAGCGTTGATTTATCTGGGAGGGGTGAAGCTTTCTTT

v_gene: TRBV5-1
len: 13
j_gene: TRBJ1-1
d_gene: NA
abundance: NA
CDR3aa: CASSPGLNTEAFF
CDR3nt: TGCGCCAGCAGCCCGGGATTGAACACTGAAGCTTTCTTT

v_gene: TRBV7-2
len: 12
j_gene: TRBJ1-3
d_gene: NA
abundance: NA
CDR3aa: CASSLNGGAIYF
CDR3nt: TGTGCCAGCAGCTTAAACGGCGGGGCCATATATTTT

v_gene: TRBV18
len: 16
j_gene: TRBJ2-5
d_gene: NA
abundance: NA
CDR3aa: CASSPKDYTTKETQYF
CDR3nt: TGTGCCAGCTCACCTAAGGACTACACAACAAAAGAGACCCAGTACTTC

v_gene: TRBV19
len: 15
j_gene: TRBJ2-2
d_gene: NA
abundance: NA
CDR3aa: CASTPEGGYTGELFF
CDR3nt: TGTGCCAGTACCCCGGAGGGAGGATATACCGGGGAGCTGTTTTTT

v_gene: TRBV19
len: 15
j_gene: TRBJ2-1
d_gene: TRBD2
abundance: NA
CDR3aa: CASSMSWTSLSEQFF
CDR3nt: TGTGCCAGTAGTATGTCTTGGACTAGCTTATCTGAGCAGTTCTTC

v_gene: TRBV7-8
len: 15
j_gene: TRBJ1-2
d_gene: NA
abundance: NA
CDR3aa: CASSLVTGGEGGYTF
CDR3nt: TGTGCCAGCAGCTTAGTAACAGGAGGGGAAGGTGGCTACACCTTC

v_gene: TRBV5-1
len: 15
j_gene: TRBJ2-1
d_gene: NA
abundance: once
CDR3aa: CASSLESGSYNEQFF
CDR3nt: TGCGCCAGCAGCTTGGAGAGCGGCTCCTACAATGAGCAGTTCTTC

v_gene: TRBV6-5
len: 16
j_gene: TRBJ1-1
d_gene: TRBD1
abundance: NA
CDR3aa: CASSYSTQGAGTEAFF
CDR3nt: TGTGCCAGCAGTTACTCGACTCAGGGGGCAGGCACTGAAGCTTTCTTT

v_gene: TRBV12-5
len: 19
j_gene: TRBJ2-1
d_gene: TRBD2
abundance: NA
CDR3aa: CASGLSPGLAGGPDNEQFF
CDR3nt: TGTGCTAGTGGTTTGTCTCCGGGACTAGCGGGGGGGCCGGACAATGAGCAGTTCTTC

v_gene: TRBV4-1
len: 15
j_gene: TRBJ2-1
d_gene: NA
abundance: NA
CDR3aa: CASSQGRLDYNEQFF
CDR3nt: TGCGCCAGCAGCCAAGGGCGGCTGGACTACAATGAGCAGTTCTTC

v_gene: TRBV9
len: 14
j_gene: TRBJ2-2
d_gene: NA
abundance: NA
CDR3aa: CASSVLPNTGELFF
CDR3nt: TGTGCCAGCAGCGTACTTCCTAACACCGGGGAGCTGTTTTTT

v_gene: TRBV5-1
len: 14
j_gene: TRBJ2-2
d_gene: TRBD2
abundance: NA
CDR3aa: CASKRGAGVGELFF
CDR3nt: TGCGCCAGCAAGAGAGGAGCGGGAGTCGGGGAGCTGTTTTTT

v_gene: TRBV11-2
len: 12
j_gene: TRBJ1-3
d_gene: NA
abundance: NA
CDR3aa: CASSFYGNTIYF
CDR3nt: TGTGCCAGCAGCTTTTATGGAAACACCATATATTTT

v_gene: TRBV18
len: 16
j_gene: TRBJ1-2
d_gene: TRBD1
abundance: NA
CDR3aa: CASSPPNRGGNYGYTF
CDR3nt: TGTGCCAGCTCACCACCTAACAGGGGGGGAAATTATGGCTACACCTTC

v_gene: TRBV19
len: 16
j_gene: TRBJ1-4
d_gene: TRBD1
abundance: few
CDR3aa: CATTDRGPGEGEKLFF
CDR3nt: TGTGCCACGACGGACAGGGGGCCCGGGGAAGGTGAAAAACTGTTTTTT

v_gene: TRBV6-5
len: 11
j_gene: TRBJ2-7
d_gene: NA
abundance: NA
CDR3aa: CASSSQYEQYF
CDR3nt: TGTGCCAGCAGCTCACAGTACGAGCAGTACTTC

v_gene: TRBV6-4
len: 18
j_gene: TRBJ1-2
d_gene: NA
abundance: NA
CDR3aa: CASSDDRRAYFFNYGYTF
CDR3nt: TGTGCCAGCAGTGACGACAGGAGAGCTTACTTTTTTAACTATGGCTACACCTTC

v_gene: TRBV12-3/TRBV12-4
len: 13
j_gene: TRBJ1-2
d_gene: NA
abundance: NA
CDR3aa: CASSLGTNYGYTF
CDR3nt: TGTGCCAGCAGTTTAGGTACTAACTATGGCTACACCTTC

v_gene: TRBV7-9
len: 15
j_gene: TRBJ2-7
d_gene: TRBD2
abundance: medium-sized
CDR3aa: CASSSLAGAVDEQYF
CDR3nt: TGTGCCAGCAGCTCCCTAGCGGGAGCCGTAGACGAGCAGTACTTC

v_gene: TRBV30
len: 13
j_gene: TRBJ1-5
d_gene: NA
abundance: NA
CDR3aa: CAWAEYSDQPQHF
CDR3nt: TGTGCCTGGGCAGAGTATAGCGATCAGCCCCAGCATTTT

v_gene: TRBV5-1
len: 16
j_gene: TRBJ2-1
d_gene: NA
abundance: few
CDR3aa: CASSLRPGDGGNEQFF
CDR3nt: TGCGCCAGCAGCTTGCGGCCCGGGGATGGTGGCAATGAGCAGTTCTTC